Shown below are 17 T cell receptor beta chains from a single sample sequenced in a study of blood T cell repertoires in COVID-19. Using immunoSEQ multiplex PCR, the repertoire was profiled, and TCRdb retains in-frame clones only, with some absent. The sample consists of a few hundred thousand clones, over 75% of them appearing once. Specimen: peripheral blood. Receptors originate from a human donor in a cohort sampled during active COVID-19.

Concerning this clone: The same CDR3 also results from other DNA sequences found in this sample. The gene calls are TRBV7-2 and TRBJ2-3, with 9 bases aligning to TRBD2. The CDR3 is made up of 14 amino acids. The trim removed 3 bases at V and 2 bases at J, leaving 0 bases unmatched. Germline CDR1 SGHTA, CDR2 FQGNSA. CDR3 bases: TGTGCCAGCAGCTTGGGACTAGCCACAGATACGCAGTATTTT. Residues: CASSLGLATDTQYF.

The gene calls are TRBV28 and TRBJ2-7; TRBD1 matches 9 bases. CDR1 and CDR2 (germline): MDHEN, SYDVKM. The CDR3 spans 14 residues. The V and J ends lost 5 bases and 3 bases, in that order; junction bases with no gene match: 5. DNA of the CDR3: TGTGCCAGCAGTATTCGGACAGGGGTCTACGAGCAGTACTTC. It translates to CASSIRTGVYEQYF.

The chain uses TRBV6-5 and TRBJ2-7, with a possible D match to TRBD1 (6 bases). The germline V gene has CDR1 MNHEY and CDR2 SVGAGI. The CDR3 extends over 12 amino acids. The V end was cut by 4 bases, the J end by 4 bases, with 8 bases between. CDR3 sequence (DNA): TGTGCCAGCAGTTCCCAGGGGTACGAGCAGTACTTC. This encodes CASSSQGYEQYF.

This sequence joins TRBV28 and TRBJ1-6; 9 nucleotides match TRBD1. CDR1 is MDHEN, CDR2 SYDVKM, per germline. Trimming at V came to 7 bases and at J to 10 bases, leaving 11 bases not matched to a gene. This CDR3 has 15 residues. CDR3 coding DNA: TGTGCCAGCATCTCGAGGGACAGGGAGTTCTCACCCCTCCACTTT. Amino acids: CASISRDREFSPLHF.

The V and J genes are TRBV5-1 and TRBJ2-1; 7 bases fit TRBD2. Trimming took 3 bases from V and 10 from J; bases not matched to a gene: 10. CDR1 and CDR2 (germline): SGHRS, YFSETQ. This CDR3 has 14 residues. The CDR3 spells CASSSLTSNREQFF. The CDR3 bases are TGCGCCAGCAGCTCCTTGACTAGCAACAGGGAGCAGTTCTTC.

The rearrangement joins TRBV19 to TRBJ1-1, with 7 bases aligning to TRBD1. The germline CDR1 and CDR2 sequences are LNHDA and SQIVND (reference sequence). The J segment lost 7 bases and the V segment lost 7 bases, leaving 21 bases of the junction unmatched. This CDR3 contains 17 residues. CDR3 bases: TGTGCCAGTACCGATGGGGTTTGGGTAGGGGGCGACGATGAAGCTTTCTTT. It is translated as CASTDGVWVGGDDEAFF.

CDR3 sequence (DNA): TGCGCCAGCAGCCAAATGTCTAGCGCGACCCCAGAGCAGTTCTTC. This sequence encodes CASSQMSSATPEQFF. The rearrangement joins TRBV4-1 to TRBJ2-1, with a weak D call TRBD2 (6 bases). Trimming stripped 2 bases from V and 10 bases from J, with 18 bases between. This CDR3 has 15 residues. The germline CDR1 and CDR2 sequences are MGHRA and YSYEKL.

To note about this clone: Other DNA variants within this sample encode the same CDR3. V and J are TRBV4-1 and TRBJ2-7; D ambiguous. The CDR3 runs to 13 residues. V was shortened by 6 bases and J by 3 bases, with 12 bases between the two germline ends. Germline-derived CDR1 and CDR2 are MGHRA and YSYEKL. CDR3 loop: CASSRQANYEQYF. CDR3 nucleotides: TGCGCCAGCAGTAGGCAGGCCAACTACGAGCAGTACTTC.

The rearrangement joins TRBV7-2 to TRBJ1-5; TRBD1 matches at 9 bases. Per germline, CDR1 SGHTA and CDR2 FQGNSA. This CDR3 spans 14 amino acids. V gave up 4 bases and J gave up 6 bases; unmatched junction bases: 4. The chain's CDR3 is CASSWDREIQPQHF. CDR3 nucleotide sequence: TGTGCCAGCAGCTGGGACAGGGAAATTCAGCCCCAGCATTTT.

The chain employs TRBV7-2 and TRBJ1-1, with D uncertain. CDR1 is SGHTA, CDR2 FQGNSA, per germline. The CDR3 loop spans 14 amino acids. V lost 5 bases and J lost 0, with 10 bases in between. This CDR3 reads CASSEALLNTEAFF. The CDR3 region has the DNA TGTGCCAGCAGCGAGGCATTGTTGAACACTGAAGCTTTCTTT.

The chain employs TRBV18 and TRBJ1-2; TRBD1 might be the D (6 bases). V lost 6 bases and J lost 0, with 23 bases in between. The germline CDR1 and CDR2 sequences are KGHSH and LQKENI. CDR3 size: 18 residues. CDR3: CASSRNFGTYESNYGYTF. The CDR3 bases are TGTGCCAGCTCCCGGAACTTCGGGACATACGAGTCTAACTATGGCTACACCTTC. The full variable domain, with the rest looked up from reference TRBV18 and TRBJ1-2, is NAGVMQNPRHLVRRRGQEARLRCSPMKGHSHVYWYRQLPEEGLKFMVYLQKENIIDESGMPKERFSAEFPKEGPSILRIQQVVRGDSAAYFCASSRNFGTYESNYGYTFGSGTRLTVV.

The chain has TRBV2 and TRBJ2-7; TRBD1 matches 12 bases. CDR3 size: 13 residues. Germline V gene data show CDR1 as SNHLY and CDR2 as FYNNEI. Trimming at V came to 8 bases and at J to 12 bases, leaving 11 bases not matched to a gene. The CDR3, as DNA: TGTGCCAGCCTGGGACAGGGGGCGCAGAGAATGTACTTC. Protein: CASLGQGAQRMYF.

The chain joins TRBV5-1 to TRBJ2-1; TRBD2 matches at 7 bases. The length of the CDR3 is 16 residues. The germline V gene has CDR1 SGHRS and CDR2 YFSETQ. Losses at the gene ends were 4 bases for V and 0 bases for J; bases not matched to a gene: 7. The chain's CDR3 is CASSLYGGSSYNEQFF. The CDR3 region has the DNA TGCGCCAGCAGCCTCTACGGCGGGAGCTCCTACAATGAGCAGTTCTTC.

As for this clone: Within the sample, other DNA sequences also encode this same CDR3. This chain uses TRBV3-1 (or the pseudogene TRBV3-2) with TRBJ1-1; no definite D call. Between the trimmed V and J ends, which lost 1 base and 1 base, there was a span of 7 bases. Germline V CDR1 and CDR2: LGHDT, YNNKEL (reference sequence). The CDR3 loop spans 14 amino acids. Written as DNA, the CDR3 is TGTGCCAGCAGCCAAGTGGCAGGGAACACTGAAGCTTTCTTT. Its protein is CASSQVAGNTEAFF.

V gene TRBV27 combines with J gene TRBJ2-7; possible D gene TRBD2, 6 bases. Germline values: CDR1 MNHEY, CDR2 SMNVEV (reference sequence). This CDR3 has 13 amino acids. With 3 bases removed from V and 4 bases from J, the gap between germline ends came to 10 bases. Here the CDR3 reads CASSFLGGYEQYF. Written as DNA, the CDR3 is TGTGCCAGCAGTTTTCTTGGGGGGTACGAGCAGTACTTC.

This clone was counted between two and nine times. V gene TRBV2 combines with J gene TRBJ2-7; TRBD2 aligns across 7 bases. The germline gives CDR1 SNHLY, CDR2 FYNNEI. J lost 2 bases, V lost 9 bases, and 4 bases had no gene match. The CDR3 is made up of 12 amino acids. Here the CDR3 reads CASYGLAYEQYF. CDR3 sequence (DNA): TGTGCCAGTTACGGACTAGCCTACGAGCAGTACTTC.

This chain joins TRBV10-3 and TRBJ2-7, with D hard to call. Germline CDR1 and CDR2: ENHRY and SYGVKD. The V gene lost 3 bases and the J gene lost 7 bases, with 7 bases spanning the gap. The CDR3 spans 11 residues. The CDR3 DNA sequence: TGTGCCATCAGTGAATCGAGAGAGCAGTACTTC. As protein: CAISESREQYF.